The 3 T cell receptor beta chains in this list originate from one sample, sequenced in a study of blood T cell repertoires in COVID-19. The repertoire was sequenced with immunoSEQ multiplex PCR; TCRdb's copy has only in-frame clones and lacks some. The sample has over 150,000 clones; about 83% are singletons. Sequenced sample: peripheral blood. The receptors derive from a woman aged 70-85 years who had recovered from COVID-19.

V usage is TRBV3-1 (or the pseudogene TRBV3-2) and J usage is TRBJ1-5, with D unresolved. Germline CDR1 reads LGHDT; CDR2 reads YNNKEL (reference sequence). Trimming removed 0 bases from V and 2 bases from J, with 11 bases in between. This CDR3 spans 16 amino acids. CDR3 protein: CASSQDTRRGNQPQHF. For the CDR3, the DNA is TGTGCCAGCAGCCAAGATACTCGGCGGGGCAATCAGCCCCAGCATTTT.

The V gene is TRBV18, the J gene TRBJ2-1; 7 positions match TRBD2. CDR3 size: 16 residues. J lost 6 bases, V lost 3 bases, and 11 bases had no gene match. Germline V CDR1 and CDR2: KGHSH, LQKENI. The CDR3 loop reads CASSPFSSGIGNEQFF. CDR3 bases: TGTGCCAGCTCACCTTTTTCCAGCGGGATCGGCAATGAGCAGTTCTTC.

The genes are TRBV4-1 and TRBJ1-1; tentative D call: TRBD1 (6 bases). Between the trimmed V and J ends, which lost 4 bases and 4 bases, there was a span of 19 bases. This CDR3 spans 16 amino acids. Germline CDR1 and CDR2: MGHRA and YSYEKL. In DNA, the CDR3 is TGCGCCAGCAGCCCCCAGGGGACACGGGGGGCCACTGAAGCTTTCTTT. Amino acid sequence: CASSPQGTRGATEAFF.